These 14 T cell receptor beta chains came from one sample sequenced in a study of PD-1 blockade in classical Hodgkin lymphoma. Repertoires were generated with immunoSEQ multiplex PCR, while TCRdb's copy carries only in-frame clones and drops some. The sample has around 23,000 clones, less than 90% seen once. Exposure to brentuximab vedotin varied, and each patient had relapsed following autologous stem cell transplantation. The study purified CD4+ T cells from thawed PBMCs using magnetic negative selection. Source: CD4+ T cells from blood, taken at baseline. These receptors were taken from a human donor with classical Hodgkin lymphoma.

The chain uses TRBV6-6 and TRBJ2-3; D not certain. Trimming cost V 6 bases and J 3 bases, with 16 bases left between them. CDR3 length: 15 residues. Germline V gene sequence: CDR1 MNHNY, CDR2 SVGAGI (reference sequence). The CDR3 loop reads CASSQALAETDTQYF. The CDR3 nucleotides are TGTGCCAGCAGCCAGGCACTCGCAGAGACAGATACGCAGTATTTT.

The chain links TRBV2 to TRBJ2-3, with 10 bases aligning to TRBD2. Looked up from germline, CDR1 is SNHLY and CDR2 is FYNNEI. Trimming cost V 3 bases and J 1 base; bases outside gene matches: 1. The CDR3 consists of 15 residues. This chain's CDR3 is CASSESGGGTDTQYF. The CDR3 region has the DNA TGTGCCAGCAGTGAGAGCGGGGGGGGCACAGATACGCAGTATTTT. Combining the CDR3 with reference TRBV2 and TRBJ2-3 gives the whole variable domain EPEVTQTPSHQVTQMGQEVILRCVPISNHLYFYWYRQILGQKVEFLVSFYNNEISEKSEIFDDQFSVERPDGSNFTLKIRSTKLEDSAMYFCASSESGGGTDTQYFGPGTRLTVL.

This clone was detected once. CDR3 bases: TGTGCCAGTAGTAGTGACGGAGTGAACACCGGGGAGCTGTTTTTT. It encodes CASSSDGVNTGELFF. V gene TRBV19 combines with J gene TRBJ2-2; D ambiguous. Germline lookup yields CDR1 LNHDA and CDR2 SQIVND (reference sequence). The V end was cut by 4 bases, the J end by 1 base, with 10 bases between. This CDR3 comprises 15 residues.

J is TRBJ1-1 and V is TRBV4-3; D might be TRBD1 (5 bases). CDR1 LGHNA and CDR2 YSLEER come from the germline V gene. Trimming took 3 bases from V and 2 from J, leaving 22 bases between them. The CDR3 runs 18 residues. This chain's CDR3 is CASSQGGTFGTHNTEAFF. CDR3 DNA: TGCGCCAGCAGCCAGGGGGGGACGTTTGGGACCCATAACACTGAAGCTTTCTTT.

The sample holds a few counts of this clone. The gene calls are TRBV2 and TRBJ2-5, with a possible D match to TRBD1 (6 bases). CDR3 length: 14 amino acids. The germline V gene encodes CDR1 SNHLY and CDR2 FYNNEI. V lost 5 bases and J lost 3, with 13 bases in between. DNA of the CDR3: TGTGCCAGCAGTTCTATGACAGGTGAAGAGACCCAGTACTTC. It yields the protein CASSSMTGEETQYF.

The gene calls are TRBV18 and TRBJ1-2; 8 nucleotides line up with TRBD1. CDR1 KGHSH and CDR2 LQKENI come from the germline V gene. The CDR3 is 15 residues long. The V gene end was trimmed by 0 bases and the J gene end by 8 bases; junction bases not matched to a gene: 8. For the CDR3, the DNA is TGTGCCAGCTCACCACCAGCGGACAGGGAGGGAGGCTACACCTTC. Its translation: CASSPPADREGGYTF.

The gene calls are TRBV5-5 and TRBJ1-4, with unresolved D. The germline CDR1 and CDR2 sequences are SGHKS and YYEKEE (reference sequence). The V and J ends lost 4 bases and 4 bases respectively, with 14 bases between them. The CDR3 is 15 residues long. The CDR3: CASSLSLQDNEKLFF. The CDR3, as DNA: TGTGCCAGCAGCCTCTCATTGCAGGATAATGAAAAACTGTTTTTT.

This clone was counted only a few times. CDR3 in amino acids: CSARLGGGYTF. The CDR3 DNA follows: TGCAGTGCTAGGTTGGGGGGCGGCTACACCTTC. The V gene is TRBV20-1, the J gene TRBJ1-2; maybe TRBD1 (6 bases). Trimming took off 3 bases at V and 8 bases at J, with 10 bases between the two ends. This CDR3 comprises 11 residues. Germline CDR1 and CDR2: DFQATT and SNEGSKA (reference sequence).

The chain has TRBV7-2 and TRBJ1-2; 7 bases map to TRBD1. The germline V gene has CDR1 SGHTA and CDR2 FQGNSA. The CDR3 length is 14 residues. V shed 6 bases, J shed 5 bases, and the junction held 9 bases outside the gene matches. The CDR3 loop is CASRYLQGIYGYTF. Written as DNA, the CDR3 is TGTGCCAGCAGGTATCTACAGGGGATTTATGGCTACACCTTC.

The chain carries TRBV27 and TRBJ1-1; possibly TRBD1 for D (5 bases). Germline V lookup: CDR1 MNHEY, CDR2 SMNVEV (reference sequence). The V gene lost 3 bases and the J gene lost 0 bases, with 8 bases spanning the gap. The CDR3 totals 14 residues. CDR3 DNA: TGTGCCAGCAGTTTCTCGGGGCTGAACACTGAAGCTTTCTTT. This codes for CASSFSGLNTEAFF.

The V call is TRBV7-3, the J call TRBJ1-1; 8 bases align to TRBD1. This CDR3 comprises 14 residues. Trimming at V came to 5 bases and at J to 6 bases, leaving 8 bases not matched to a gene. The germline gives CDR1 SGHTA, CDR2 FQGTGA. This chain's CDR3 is CASSPRQGIAEAFF. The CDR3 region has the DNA TGTGCCAGCAGCCCCCGACAGGGGATCGCTGAAGCTTTCTTT.

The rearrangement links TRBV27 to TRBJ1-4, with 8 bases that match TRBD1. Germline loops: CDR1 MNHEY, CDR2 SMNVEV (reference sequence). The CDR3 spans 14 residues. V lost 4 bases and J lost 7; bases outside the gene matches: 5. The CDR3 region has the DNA TGTGCCAGCAGTTCGGACAGGGTTGGTGAAAAACTGTTTTTT. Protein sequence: CASSSDRVGEKLFF.

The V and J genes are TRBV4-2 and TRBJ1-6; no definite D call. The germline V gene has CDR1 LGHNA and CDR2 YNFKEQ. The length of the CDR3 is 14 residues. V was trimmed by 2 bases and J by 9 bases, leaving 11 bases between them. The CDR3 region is CASSQKEKPSPLHF. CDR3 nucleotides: TGTGCCAGCAGCCAAAAGGAGAAGCCTTCACCCCTCCACTTT.

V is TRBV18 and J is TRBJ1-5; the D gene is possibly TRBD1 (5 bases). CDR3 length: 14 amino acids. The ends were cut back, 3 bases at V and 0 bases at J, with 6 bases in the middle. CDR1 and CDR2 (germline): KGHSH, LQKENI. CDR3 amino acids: CASSPQGSNQPQHF. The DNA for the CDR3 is TGTGCCAGCTCACCTCAGGGTAGCAATCAGCCCCAGCATTTT.